This T cell receptor beta chain was recorded in a study of T cell responses to AZD1222 COVID-19 vaccine. Study-level results: Regions left unmutated in variants are reportedly the target of nearly half of spike-specific TCRs. Vaccination with two AZD1222 doses was followed by a rise in Spike-specific TCR breadth and depth. Just a handful of AZD1222 recipients were seropositive at baseline.

Here immunoSEQ multiplex PCR was the method, and the copy in TCRdb shows in-frame clones only, minus some. This table has some 130,000 clones, approximately 91% appearing once. Points on this clone: Its cognate antigen is unknown.

Pooling was applied to second doses at about 4 or about 12 weeks. This material consisted of peripheral blood, taken 28 days after the second AZD1222 dose. This clonotype was obtained from an adult who received the AZD1222 COVID-19 vaccine.

This CDR3 is CASSVGPEGSSGYTF. The CDR3 nucleotides read TGTGCCAGCAGCGTAGGACCGGAGGGGTCTAGCGGCTACACCTTC. The rearrangement links TRBV9 to TRBJ1-2, with D perhaps TRBD1 (5 bases). The CDR3 spans 15 residues. V lost 0 bases and J 8 bases, leaving 17 bases between the germline ends. The V gene's germline CDR1 is SGDLS and CDR2 YYNGEE.